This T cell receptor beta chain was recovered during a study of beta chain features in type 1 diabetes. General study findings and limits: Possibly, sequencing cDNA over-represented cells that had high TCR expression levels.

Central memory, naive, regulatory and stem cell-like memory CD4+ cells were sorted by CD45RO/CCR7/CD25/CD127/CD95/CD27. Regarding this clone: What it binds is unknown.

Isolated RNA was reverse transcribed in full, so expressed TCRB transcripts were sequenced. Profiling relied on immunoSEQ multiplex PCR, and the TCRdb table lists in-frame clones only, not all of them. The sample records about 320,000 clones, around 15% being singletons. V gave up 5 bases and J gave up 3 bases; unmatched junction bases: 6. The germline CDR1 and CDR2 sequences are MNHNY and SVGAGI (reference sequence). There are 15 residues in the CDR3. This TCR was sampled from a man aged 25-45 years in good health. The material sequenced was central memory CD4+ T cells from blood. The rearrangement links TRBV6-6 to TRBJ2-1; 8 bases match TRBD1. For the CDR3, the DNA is TGTGCCAGCAGTCAAACAGGGGGTTACTACAATGAGCAGTTCTTC. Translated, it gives CASSQTGGYYNEQFF.